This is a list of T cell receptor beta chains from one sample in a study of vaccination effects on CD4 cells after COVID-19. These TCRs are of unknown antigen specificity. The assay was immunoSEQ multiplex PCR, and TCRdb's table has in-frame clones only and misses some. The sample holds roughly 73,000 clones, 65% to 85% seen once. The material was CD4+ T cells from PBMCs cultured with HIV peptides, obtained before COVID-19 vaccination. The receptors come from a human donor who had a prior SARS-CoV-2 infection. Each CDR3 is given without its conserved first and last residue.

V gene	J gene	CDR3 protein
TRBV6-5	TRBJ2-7	ASSKPPAYEQY
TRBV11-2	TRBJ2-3	ASSLRAGGSTDTQY
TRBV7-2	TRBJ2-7	ASSSLRDIPYEQY
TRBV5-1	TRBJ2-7	ASSPRPDYEQY
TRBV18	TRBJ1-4	ASSLGQPATNEKLF
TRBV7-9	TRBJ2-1	ASSLRSGSRSYNEQF
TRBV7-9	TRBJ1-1	ASSLISTEAF
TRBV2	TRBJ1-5	ASSEALGQAPQH
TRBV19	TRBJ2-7	ASSIDLAFGGPRSGEQY
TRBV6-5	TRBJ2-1	ASNRIAGYYNEQF
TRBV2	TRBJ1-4	ASSGTGNEKLF
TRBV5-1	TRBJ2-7	ASSFRDRTYEQY
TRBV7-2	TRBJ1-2	ASSYRSGTGIYGYT
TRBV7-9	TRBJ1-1	ASSRVQGAAITEAF
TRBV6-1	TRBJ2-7	ASSEAWGPEQY
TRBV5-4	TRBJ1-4	ASSPGAGNEKLF
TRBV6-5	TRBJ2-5	ASSYRSSETQY
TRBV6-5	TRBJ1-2	ASSYSDSADGYT
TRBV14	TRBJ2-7	ASSQGAGDEQY
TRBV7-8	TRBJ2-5	ASSLRTRQETQY
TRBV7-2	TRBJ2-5	ASSLWVSGGLQETQY
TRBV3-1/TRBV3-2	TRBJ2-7	ASSRAGGTTSTYEQY
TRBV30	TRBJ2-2	AWSRLQAGELF
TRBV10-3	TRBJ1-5	AISQGANNQPQH
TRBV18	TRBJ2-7	ASSSTGGQGPNEQY
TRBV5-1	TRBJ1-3	ASSLGGGLYSGNTIY
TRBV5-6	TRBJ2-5	ASSLGAGGETQY
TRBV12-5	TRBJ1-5	ASGLDDQPQH
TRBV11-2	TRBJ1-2	ASSLVGDGRGRSGGYT
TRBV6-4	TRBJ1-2	ASRGGKTGGNYGYT
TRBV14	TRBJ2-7	ASSQDDEQY
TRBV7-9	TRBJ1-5	ASSLESGLAQH
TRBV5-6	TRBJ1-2	ASSRKTTYGYT
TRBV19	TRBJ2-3	ASSRAGADTDTQY
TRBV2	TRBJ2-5	ASMADSQETQY
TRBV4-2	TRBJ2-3	ASSRNGRTDTQY
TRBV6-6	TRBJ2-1	ASSYSSEGLEQF
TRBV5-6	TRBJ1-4	ASKPRLGGKLF
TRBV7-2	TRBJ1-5	ASSLAQITSNQPQH
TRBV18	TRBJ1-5	ASSGVFGATQPQH